This T cell receptor beta chain was observed in a study of shared clonotypes between healthy human individuals. CDR3 length: 12 residues. V gave up 5 bases and J gave up 3 bases, with 6 bases separating them. The germline CDR1 and CDR2 sequences are ENHRY and SYGVKD. Profiling relied on immunoSEQ multiplex PCR, and the TCRdb table lists in-frame clones only, not all of them. In the table there are 2 million or so clones, 90% to 95% of which are singletons. About this clone: Additional DNA sequences in this sample encode the identical CDR3.

The sample consisted of naive CD4+ T cells sorted from blood. As to subset: CD45RA+ positively selected. This TCR was sampled from a man aged 18 to 29 in good health. The rearrangement links TRBV10-3 to TRBJ2-3; D remains unclear. The CDR3 nucleotides are TGTGCCATCAGTCTCGGTACAGATACGCAGTATTTT. It codes for CAISLGTDTQYF.